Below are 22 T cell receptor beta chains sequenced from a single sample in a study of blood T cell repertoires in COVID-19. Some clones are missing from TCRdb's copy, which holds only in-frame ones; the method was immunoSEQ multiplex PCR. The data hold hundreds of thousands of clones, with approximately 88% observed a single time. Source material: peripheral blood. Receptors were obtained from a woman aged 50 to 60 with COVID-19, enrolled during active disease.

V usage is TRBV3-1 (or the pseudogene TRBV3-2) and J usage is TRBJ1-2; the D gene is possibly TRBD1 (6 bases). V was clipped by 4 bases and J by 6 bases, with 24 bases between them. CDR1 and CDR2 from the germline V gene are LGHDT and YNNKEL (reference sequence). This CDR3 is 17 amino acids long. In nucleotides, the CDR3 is TGTGCCAGCAGCCTCCACCTCCCGCGGGGGGCTAAAGATGGCTACACCTTC. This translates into CASSLHLPRGAKDGYTF.

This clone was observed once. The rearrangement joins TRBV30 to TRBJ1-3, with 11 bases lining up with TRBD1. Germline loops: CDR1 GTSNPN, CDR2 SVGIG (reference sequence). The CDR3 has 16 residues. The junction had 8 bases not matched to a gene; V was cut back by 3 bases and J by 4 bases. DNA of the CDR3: TGTGCCTGGAGCCTCGGACAGGGGGCCCGCGGAAACACCATATATTTT. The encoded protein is CAWSLGQGARGNTIYF.

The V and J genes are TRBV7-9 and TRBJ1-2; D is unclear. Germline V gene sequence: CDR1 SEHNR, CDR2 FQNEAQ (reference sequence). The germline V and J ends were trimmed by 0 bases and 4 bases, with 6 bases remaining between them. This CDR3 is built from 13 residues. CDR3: CASSLAGIYGYTF. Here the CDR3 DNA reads TGTGCCAGCAGCTTAGCCGGGATCTATGGCTACACCTTC.

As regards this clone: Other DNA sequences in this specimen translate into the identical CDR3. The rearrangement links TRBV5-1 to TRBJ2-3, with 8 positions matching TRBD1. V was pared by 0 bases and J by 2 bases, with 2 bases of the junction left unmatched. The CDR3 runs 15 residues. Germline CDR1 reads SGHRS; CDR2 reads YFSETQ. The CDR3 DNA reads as TGCGCCAGCAGCTTGGCGGACAGGGTCACAGATACGCAGTATTTT. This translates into CASSLADRVTDTQYF. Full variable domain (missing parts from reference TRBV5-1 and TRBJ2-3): KAGVTQTPRYLIKTRGQQVTLSCSPISGHRSVSWYQQTPGQGLQFLFEYFSETQRNKGNFPGRFSGRQFSNSRSEMNVSTLELGDSALYLCASSLADRVTDTQYFGPGTRLTVL.

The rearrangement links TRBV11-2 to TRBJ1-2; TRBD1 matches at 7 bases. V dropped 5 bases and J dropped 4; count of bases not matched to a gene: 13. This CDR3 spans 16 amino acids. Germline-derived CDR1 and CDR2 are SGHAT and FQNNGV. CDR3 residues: CASSPGTAWRFYGYTF. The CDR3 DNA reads TGTGCCAGCAGCCCCGGGACAGCCTGGAGGTTCTATGGCTACACCTTC.

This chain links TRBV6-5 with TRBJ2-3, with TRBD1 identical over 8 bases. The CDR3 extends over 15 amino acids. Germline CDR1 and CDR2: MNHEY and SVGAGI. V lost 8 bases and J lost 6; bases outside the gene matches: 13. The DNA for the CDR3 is TGTGCCAGCGGTCGAGGCGGACAGGGTGGTGATACGCAGTATTTT. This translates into CASGRGGQGGDTQYF.

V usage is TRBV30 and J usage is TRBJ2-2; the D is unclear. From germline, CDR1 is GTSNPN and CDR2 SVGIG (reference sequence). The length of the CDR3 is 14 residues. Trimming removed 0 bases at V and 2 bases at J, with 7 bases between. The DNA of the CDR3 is TGTGCCTGGAGTGTGGGCAGAAACACCGGGGAGCTGTTTTTT. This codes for CAWSVGRNTGELFF.

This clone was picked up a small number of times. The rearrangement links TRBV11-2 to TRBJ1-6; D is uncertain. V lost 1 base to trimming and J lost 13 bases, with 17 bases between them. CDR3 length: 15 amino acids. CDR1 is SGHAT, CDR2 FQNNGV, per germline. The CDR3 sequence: CASSLVWEGSSPLHF. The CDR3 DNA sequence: TGTGCCAGCAGCTTAGTGTGGGAGGGATCTTCGCCCCTCCACTTT. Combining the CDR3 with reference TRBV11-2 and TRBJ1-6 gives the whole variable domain EAGVAQSPRYKIIEKRQSVAFWCNPISGHATLYWYQQILGQGPKLLIQFQNNGVVDDSQLPKDRFSAERLKGVDSTLKIQPAKLEDSAVYLCASSLVWEGSSPLHFGNGTRLTVT.

Written as DNA, the CDR3 is TGTGCCAGCAGCATTGACAGGGAAAGGGAGCAGTTCTTC. Its protein is CASSIDREREQFF. The gene calls are TRBV7-3 and TRBJ2-1; 7 nucleotides match TRBD1. V dropped 5 bases and J dropped 10; count of bases not matched to a gene: 8. Per the germline V gene, CDR1 is SGHTA and CDR2 is FQGTGA. CDR3 length equals 13 residues. The full variable domain, in which reference TRBV7-3 and TRBJ2-1 provide the parts outside the CDR3, is GAGVSQTPSNKVTEKGKYVELRCDPISGHTALYWYRQSLGQGPEFLIYFQGTGAADDSGLPNDRFFAVRPEGSVSTLKIQRTERGDSAVYLCASSIDREREQFFGPGTRLTVL.

The CDR3 here is CASSVGTLAEAFF. The CDR3 DNA follows: TGTGCCAGCAGCGTAGGGACACTCGCTGAAGCTTTCTTT. This sequence joins TRBV9 and TRBJ1-1; D might be TRBD1 (5 bases). The CDR3 extends over 13 amino acids. Germline CDR1 and CDR2: SGDLS and YYNGEE. Trimming left V 0 bases short and J 6 bases short, with 9 bases between.

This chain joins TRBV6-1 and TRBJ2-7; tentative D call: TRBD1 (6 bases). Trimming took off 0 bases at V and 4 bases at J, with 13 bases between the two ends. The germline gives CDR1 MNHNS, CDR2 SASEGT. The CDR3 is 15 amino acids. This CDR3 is CASSEATGLLYEQYF. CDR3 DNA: TGTGCCAGCAGTGAAGCCACAGGGTTGCTATACGAGCAGTACTTC.

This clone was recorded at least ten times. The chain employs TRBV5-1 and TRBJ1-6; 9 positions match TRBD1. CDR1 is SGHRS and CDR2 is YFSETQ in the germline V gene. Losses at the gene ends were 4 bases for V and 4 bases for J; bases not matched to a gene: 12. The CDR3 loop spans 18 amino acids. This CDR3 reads CASSRTTGGLEYNSPLHF. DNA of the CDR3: TGCGCCAGCAGCCGAACTACAGGGGGCTTGGAGTATAATTCACCCCTCCACTTT. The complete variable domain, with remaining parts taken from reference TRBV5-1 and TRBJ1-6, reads KAGVTQTPRYLIKTRGQQVTLSCSPISGHRSVSWYQQTPGQGLQFLFEYFSETQRNKGNFPGRFSGRQFSNSRSEMNVSTLELGDSALYLCASSRTTGGLEYNSPLHFGNGTRLTVT.

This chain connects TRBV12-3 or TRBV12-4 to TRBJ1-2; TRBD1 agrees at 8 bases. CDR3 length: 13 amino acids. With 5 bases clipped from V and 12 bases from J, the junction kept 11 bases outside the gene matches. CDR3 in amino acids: CASSAGTGLVNTF. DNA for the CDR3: TGTGCCAGCAGTGCAGGGACAGGATTAGTTAACACCTTC.

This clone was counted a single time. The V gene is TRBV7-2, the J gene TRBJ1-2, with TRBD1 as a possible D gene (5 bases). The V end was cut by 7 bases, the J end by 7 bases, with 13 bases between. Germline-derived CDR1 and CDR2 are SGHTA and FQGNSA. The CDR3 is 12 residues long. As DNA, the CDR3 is TGTGCCAGCACCCCAGGGATGGGTGGCTACACCTTC. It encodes CASTPGMGGYTF.

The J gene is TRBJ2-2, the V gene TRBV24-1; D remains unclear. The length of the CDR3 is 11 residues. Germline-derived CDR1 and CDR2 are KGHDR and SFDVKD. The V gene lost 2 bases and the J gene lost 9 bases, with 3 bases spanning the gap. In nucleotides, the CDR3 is TGTGCCACCAGTGATTATAGGGAGCTGTTTTTT. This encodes CATSDYRELFF.

The CDR3 is CASSQGLGNTEAFF. The DNA of the CDR3 is TGTGCCAGCAGCCAGGGGCTGGGGAACACTGAAGCTTTCTTT. The V and J genes are TRBV7-9 and TRBJ1-1, with D possibly TRBD1 on 6 matching bases. The CDR3 is 14 residues long. The V end lost 5 bases, the J end lost 1 base, and 11 bases lay between the germline ends. Germline V CDR1 and CDR2: SEHNR, FQNEAQ (reference sequence).

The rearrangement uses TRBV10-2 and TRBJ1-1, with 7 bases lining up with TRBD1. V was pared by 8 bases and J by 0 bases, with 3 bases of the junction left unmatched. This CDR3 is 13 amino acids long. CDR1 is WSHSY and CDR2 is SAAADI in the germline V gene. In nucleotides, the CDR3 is TGCGCCAGCGGAGGACAGGTGAACACTGAAGCTTTCTTT. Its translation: CASGGQVNTEAFF.

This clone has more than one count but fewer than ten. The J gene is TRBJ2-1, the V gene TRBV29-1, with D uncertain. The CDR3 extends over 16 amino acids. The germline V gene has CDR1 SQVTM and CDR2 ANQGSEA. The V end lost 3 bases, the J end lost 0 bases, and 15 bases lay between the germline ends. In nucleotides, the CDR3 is TGCAGCGTTGACCCGACCGAACTAAGCTCCTACAATGAGCAGTTCTTC. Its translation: CSVDPTELSSYNEQFF.

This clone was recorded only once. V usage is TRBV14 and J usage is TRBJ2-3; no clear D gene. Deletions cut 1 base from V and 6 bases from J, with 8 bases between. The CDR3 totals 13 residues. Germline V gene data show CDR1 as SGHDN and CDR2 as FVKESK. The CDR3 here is CASSQATGDTQYF. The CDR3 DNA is TGTGCCAGCAGCCAAGCGACTGGGGATACGCAGTATTTT.

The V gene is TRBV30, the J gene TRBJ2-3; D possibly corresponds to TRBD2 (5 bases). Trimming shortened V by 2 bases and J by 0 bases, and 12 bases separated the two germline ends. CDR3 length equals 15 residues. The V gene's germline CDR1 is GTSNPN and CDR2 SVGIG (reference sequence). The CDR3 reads CAWSPRGSSTDTQYF. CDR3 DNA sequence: TGTGCCTGGAGTCCCCGGGGATCTAGCACAGATACGCAGTATTTT. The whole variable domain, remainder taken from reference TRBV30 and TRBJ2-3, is SQTIHQWPATLVQPVGSPLSLECTVEGTSNPNLYWYRQAAGRGLQLLFYSVGIGQISSEVPQNLSASRPQDRQFILSSKKLLLSDSGFYLCAWSPRGSSTDTQYFGPGTRLTVL.

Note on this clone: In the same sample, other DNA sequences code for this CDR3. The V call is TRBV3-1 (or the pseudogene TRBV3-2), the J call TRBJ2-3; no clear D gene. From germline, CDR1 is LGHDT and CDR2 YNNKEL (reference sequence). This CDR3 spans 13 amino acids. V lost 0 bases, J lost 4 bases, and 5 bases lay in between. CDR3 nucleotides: TGTGCCAGCAGCCAAGAAGGAGCAGATACGCAGTATTTT. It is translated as CASSQEGADTQYF.

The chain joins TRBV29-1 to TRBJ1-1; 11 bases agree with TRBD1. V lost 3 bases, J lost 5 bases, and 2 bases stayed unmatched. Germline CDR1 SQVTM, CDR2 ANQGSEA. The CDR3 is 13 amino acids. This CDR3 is CSVDGTGGTEAFF. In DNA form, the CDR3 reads TGCAGCGTTGACGGGACAGGGGGTACTGAAGCTTTCTTT.